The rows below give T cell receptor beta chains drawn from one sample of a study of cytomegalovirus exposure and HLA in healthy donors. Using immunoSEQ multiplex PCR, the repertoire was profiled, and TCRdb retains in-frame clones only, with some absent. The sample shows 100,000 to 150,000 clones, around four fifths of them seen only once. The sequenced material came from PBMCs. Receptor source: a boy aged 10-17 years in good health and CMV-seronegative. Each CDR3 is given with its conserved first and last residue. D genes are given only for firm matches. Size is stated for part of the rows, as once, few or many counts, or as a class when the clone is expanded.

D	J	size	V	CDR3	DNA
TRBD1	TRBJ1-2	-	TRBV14	CASSQAYPGQYGYTF	TGTGCCAGCAGCCAAGCGTATCCGGGACAGTATGGCTACACCTTC
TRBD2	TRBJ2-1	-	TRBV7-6	CASSLIAGGGNEQFF	TGTGCCAGCAGCTTGATAGCGGGAGGTGGGAATGAGCAGTTCTTC
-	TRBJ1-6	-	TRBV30	CAWTLGGDNSPLHF	TGTGCCTGGACTCTGGGGGGGGATAATTCACCCCTCCACTTT
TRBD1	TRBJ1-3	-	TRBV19	CASSPYVTGAGNTIYF	TGTGCCAGTAGTCCCTACGTGACAGGGGCTGGAAACACCATATATTTT
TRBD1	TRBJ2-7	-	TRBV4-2	CASSQGFGTGSSYEQYF	TGTGCCAGCAGCCAAGGATTCGGGACAGGGAGCTCCTACGAGCAGTACTTC
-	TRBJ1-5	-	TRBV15	CATSRDNRAGEPQHF	TGTGCCACCAGCAGAGATAACAGGGCTGGAGAGCCCCAGCATTTT
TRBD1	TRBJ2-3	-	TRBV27	CASSPWDRVTADTQYF	TGTGCCAGCAGTCCCTGGGACAGGGTAACAGCAGATACGCAGTATTTT
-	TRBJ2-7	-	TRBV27	CASSLGRTYEQYF	TGTGCCAGCAGTTTAGGCCGTACCTACGAGCAGTACTTC
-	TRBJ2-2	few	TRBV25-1	CASSESVFTGELFF	TGTGCCAGCAGCGAGTCGGTATTCACCGGGGAGCTGTTTTTT
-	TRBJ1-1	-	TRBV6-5	CASSYARNTEAFF	TGTGCCAGCAGTTACGCCAGGAACACTGAAGCTTTCTTT
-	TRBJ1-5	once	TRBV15	CATSRGTFQPQHF	TGTGCCACCAGCAGGGGGACATTCCAGCCCCAGCATTTT
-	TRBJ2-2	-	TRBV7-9	CASSPGQNTGELFF	TGTGCCAGCAGCCCCGGACAAAACACCGGGGAGCTGTTTTTT
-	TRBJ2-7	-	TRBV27	CASSLFGSDNEQYF	TGTGCCAGCAGTTTATTCGGGAGTGATAACGAGCAGTACTTC
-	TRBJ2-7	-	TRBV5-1	CASSFSPSGTSYEQYF	TGCGCCAGCAGCTTCTCGCCCAGCGGCACCTCCTACGAGCAGTACTTC
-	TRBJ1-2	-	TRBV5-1	CASSALAGNYGYTF	TGCGCCAGCAGCGCCCTCGCAGGGAACTATGGCTACACCTTC
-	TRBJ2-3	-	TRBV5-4	CASSLTGDTQYF	TGTGCCAGCAGCTTGACCGGAGATACGCAGTATTTT
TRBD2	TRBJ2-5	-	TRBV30	CAWGWTSGFETQYF	TGTGCCTGGGGATGGACTAGCGGGTTTGAGACCCAGTACTTC
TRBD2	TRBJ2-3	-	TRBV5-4	CASNYGGTSGTDTQYF	TGTGCCAGCAACTACGGAGGGACTAGCGGCACAGATACGCAGTATTTT
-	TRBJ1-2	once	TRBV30	CAWSPGGGGYTF	TGTGCCTGGAGTCCCGGTGGAGGTGGCTACACCTTC
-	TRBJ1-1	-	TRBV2	CASRDTEAFF	TGTGCCAGCCGAGACACTGAAGCTTTCTTT
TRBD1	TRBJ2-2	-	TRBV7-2	CASSLRGGSNTGELFF	TGTGCCAGCAGCTTACGAGGGGGCAGTAACACCGGGGAGCTGTTTTTT
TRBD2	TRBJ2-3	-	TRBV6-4	CASSPAGVTDTQYF	TGTGCCAGCAGTCCAGCGGGAGTTACAGATACGCAGTATTTT
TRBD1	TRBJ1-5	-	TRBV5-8	CASGFGTDIRPQHF	TGTGCCAGCGGTTTCGGGACAGACATCAGGCCCCAGCATTTT
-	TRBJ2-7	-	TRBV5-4	CASSLIGVNEQYF	TGTGCCAGCAGCTTGATAGGGGTCAACGAGCAGTACTTC
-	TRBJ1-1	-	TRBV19	CASSIQFGTANTEAFF	TGTGCCAGTAGTATACAGTTTGGCACCGCGAACACTGAAGCTTTCTTT
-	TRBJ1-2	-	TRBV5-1	CASSPQSPNYGYTF	TGCGCCAGCAGCCCCCAGTCACCTAACTATGGCTACACCTTC
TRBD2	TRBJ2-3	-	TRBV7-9	CASSLVAGFTDTQYF	TGTGCCAGCAGCTTAGTAGCGGGCTTCACAGATACGCAGTATTTT
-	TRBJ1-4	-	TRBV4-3	CASSPTVTNEKLFF	TGCGCCAGCAGCCCTACGGTAACTAATGAAAAACTGTTTTTT
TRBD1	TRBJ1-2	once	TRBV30	CACTDRNYGYTF	TGTGCCTGCACGGACAGGAACTATGGCTACACCTTC
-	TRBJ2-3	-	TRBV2	CASKQVPDTQYF	TGTGCCAGCAAACAGGTTCCGGATACGCAGTATTTT
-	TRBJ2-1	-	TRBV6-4	CASSTHSDSGNEQFF	TGTGCCAGCAGTACTCATAGCGATTCTGGCAATGAGCAGTTCTTC
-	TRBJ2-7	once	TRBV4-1	CASSHLGEAYEQYF	TGCGCCAGCAGCCACTTAGGGGAGGCCTACGAGCAGTACTTC
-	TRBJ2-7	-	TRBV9	CASSGGGDEQYF	TGTGCCAGCAGCGGAGGAGGGGACGAGCAGTACTTC
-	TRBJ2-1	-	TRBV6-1	CASSEPGLKGNEQFF	TGTGCCAGCAGTGAACCGGGACTCAAAGGCAATGAGCAGTTCTTC
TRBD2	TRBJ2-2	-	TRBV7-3	CASSSLLAGDTGELFF	TGTGCCAGCAGCTCCCTACTAGCGGGAGACACCGGGGAGCTGTTTTTT
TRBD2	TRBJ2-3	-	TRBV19	CASSATSATDTQYF	TGTGCCAGTAGTGCGACTAGCGCCACAGATACGCAGTATTTT
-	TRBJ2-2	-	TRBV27	CASSLGANTGELFF	TGTGCCAGCAGCCTGGGAGCGAACACCGGGGAGCTGTTTTTT
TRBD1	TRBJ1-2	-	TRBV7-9	CSSSPGTGGYGYTF	TGTTCCAGCAGCCCCGGGACAGGGGGCTATGGCTACACCTTC
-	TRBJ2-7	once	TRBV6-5	CASSYEAQTYEQYF	TGTGCCAGCAGTTACGAAGCGCAAACCTACGAGCAGTACTTC
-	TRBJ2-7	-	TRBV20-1	CSARDYHEQYF	TGCAGTGCTAGAGACTACCACGAGCAGTACTTC
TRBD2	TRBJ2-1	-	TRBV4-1	CASSQDPTSVSSYNEQFF	TGCGCCAGCAGCCAAGATCCAACTAGCGTTAGCTCCTACAATGAGCAGTTCTTC
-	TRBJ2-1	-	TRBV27	CASSAVGNYNEQFF	TGTGCCAGTTCAGCGGTGGGTAACTACAATGAGCAGTTCTTC
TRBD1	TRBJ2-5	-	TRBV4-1	CASSRAGQGRETQYF	TGCGCCAGCAGCCGAGCAGGACAGGGGAGGGAGACCCAGTACTTC
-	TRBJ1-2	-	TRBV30	CAWSGAKSLLGYTF	TGTGCCTGGAGTGGGGCAAAATCCCTTTTGGGCTACACCTTC
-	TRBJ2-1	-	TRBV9	CASSLSSYNEQFF	TGTGCCAGCAGCTTGAGCTCCTACAATGAGCAGTTCTTC
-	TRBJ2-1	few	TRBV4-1	CASSQAGVGYNEQFF	TGCGCCAGCAGCCAAGCGGGGGTGGGGTACAATGAGCAGTTCTTC
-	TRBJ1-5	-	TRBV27	CASSWRAGVGNQPQHF	TGTGCCAGCAGTTGGAGGGCGGGGGTAGGCAATCAGCCCCAGCATTTT
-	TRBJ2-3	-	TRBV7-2	CASSFNPGTDTQYF	TGTGCCAGCAGCTTTAACCCGGGGACAGATACGCAGTATTTT
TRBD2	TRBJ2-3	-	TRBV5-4	CASPGGPGLAQRIDTQYF	TGTGCCAGCCCCGGCGGTCCCGGACTAGCCCAGAGAATAGATACGCAGTATTTT
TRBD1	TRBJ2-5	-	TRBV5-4	CASSAGDRGETQYF	TGTGCCAGCAGCGCGGGGGACAGGGGAGAGACCCAGTACTTC
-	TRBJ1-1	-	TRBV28	CASSPAGWNTEAFF	TGTGCCAGCAGTCCCGCCGGGTGGAACACTGAAGCTTTCTTT
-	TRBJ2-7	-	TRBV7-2	CASRFGGTYEQYF	TGTGCCAGCAGGTTCGGCGGGACCTACGAGCAGTACTTC
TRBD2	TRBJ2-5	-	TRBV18	CASSTLSGSRQETQYF	TGTGCCAGCTCTACACTTAGCGGGAGCCGACAAGAGACCCAGTACTTC